The clone carrying this T cell receptor (beta chain) was seen once. The CDR3 is made up of 17 amino acids. The germline CDR1 and CDR2 sequences are SGHTA and FQGNSA. Trimming stripped 2 bases from V and 3 bases from J, with 17 bases between. The authors' processing: The assay estimated nucleated cells by amplifying reference gene primers. Only in-frame clones appear in the TCRdb table, and some are missing; sequencing was by immunoSEQ multiplex PCR. The DNA was the basis for D and trimming; V, J and clone size are from that table. Of 25,000 to 40,000 clones listed, about 89% were seen once; the top ten hold 13%. This sample was included in a study of blood T cell repertoires in COVID-19. Overall study context: Samples of COVID-19 (acute and convalescent) were obtained from the United States, Italy and Spain.

Sequenced material: peripheral blood. The V gene is TRBV7-2, the J gene TRBJ1-3; a weak D match, TRBD1 (6 bases). The TCR comes from a man aged 65 to 79 with active COVID-19. CDR3 in DNA: TGTGCCAGCAGCTTATCGTTTGGGGGGGGCGGTGGAAACACCATATATTTT. Protein sequence: CASSLSFGGGGGNTIYF.